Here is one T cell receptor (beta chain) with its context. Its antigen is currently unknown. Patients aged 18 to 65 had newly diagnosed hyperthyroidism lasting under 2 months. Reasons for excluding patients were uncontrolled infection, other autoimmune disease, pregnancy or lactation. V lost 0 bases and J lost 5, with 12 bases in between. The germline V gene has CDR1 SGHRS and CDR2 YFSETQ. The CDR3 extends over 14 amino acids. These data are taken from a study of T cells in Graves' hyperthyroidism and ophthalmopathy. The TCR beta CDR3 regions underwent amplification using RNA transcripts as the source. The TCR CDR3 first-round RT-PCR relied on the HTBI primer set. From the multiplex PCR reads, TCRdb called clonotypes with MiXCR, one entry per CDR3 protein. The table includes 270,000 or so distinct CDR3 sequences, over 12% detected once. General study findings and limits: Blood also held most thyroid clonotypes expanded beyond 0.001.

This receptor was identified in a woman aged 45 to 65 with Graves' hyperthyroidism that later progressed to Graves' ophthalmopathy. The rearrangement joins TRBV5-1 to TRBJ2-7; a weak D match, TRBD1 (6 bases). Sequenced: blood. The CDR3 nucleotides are TGCGCCAGCAGCTTGGAAGGCAGGGGCGACGAGCAGTACTTC. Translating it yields CASSLEGRGDEQYF.